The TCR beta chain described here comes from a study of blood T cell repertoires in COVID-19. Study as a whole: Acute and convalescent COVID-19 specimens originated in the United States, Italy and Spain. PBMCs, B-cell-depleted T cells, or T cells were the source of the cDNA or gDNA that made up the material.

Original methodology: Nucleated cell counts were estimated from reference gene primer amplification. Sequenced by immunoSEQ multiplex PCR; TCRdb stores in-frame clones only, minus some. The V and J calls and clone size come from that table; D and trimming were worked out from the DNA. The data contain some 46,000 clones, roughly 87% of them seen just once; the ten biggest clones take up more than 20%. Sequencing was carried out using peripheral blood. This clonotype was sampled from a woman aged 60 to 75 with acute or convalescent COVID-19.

CDR3 in amino acids: CASRLVGDNTEAFF. The CDR3 DNA reads as TGTGCCAGCAGACTCGTCGGAGACAACACTGAAGCTTTCTTT. The rearrangement joins TRBV7-9 to TRBJ1-1; D not resolved. V lost 6 bases and J 2 bases, leaving 13 bases between the germline ends. Germline assignment: CDR1 SEHNR and CDR2 FQNEAQ (reference sequence). The CDR3 has 14 residues.